Listed below are T cell receptor beta chains from one sample, sequenced in a study of cytomegalovirus exposure and HLA in healthy donors. Some clones are missing from TCRdb's copy, which holds only in-frame ones; the method was immunoSEQ multiplex PCR. The sample lists 150,000 to 200,000 clones, approximately 80% occurring once. Sequenced input: PBMCs. Source of these receptors: a young man in good health and CMV-seropositive. Each CDR3 is given without its conserved first and last residue. Each record gives: CDR3 length, V gene, J gene, CDR3 protein.

>9|TRBV20-1|TRBJ2-3
SAQGRETQY
>13|TRBV2|TRBJ2-4
ASSDLTVAKNIQY
>10|TRBV9|TRBJ2-5
ASSVGGETQY
>14|TRBV6-1|TRBJ2-6
ASSGGLAGFADVLT
>15|TRBV7-8|TRBJ1-3
ASSLFRTESSGNTIY
>13|TRBV4-1|TRBJ1-2
ASSQWGRGSGGYT
>12|TRBV7-2|TRBJ1-1
ASSLSGTVTEAF
>12|TRBV27|TRBJ2-1
ASSFGKNYNEQF
>12|TRBV4-2|TRBJ2-2
ASSPGTDTGELF
>11|TRBV7-2|TRBJ1-1
ASSSIVTGGAF
>13|TRBV2|TRBJ2-6
ASSLDRAGANVLT
>15|TRBV29-1|TRBJ2-1
SVEVRGSFSSYNEQF
>11|TRBV29-1|TRBJ1-2
SALGQGGYGYT
>13|TRBV4-3|TRBJ1-2
ASSQERAVYNGYT
>15|TRBV11-2|TRBJ2-2
ASSSSADSINTGELF
>15|TRBV7-9|TRBJ2-7
ASSLGGTGGSSYEQY
>12|TRBV11-2|TRBJ2-1
ASSLGGGTREQF
>14|TRBV7-2|TRBJ2-1
ASSLEWGGSLNEQF
>11|TRBV27|TRBJ1-4
ASCSLANEKLF
>12|TRBV5-6|TRBJ2-7
ASSPGTGAYEQY
>12|TRBV4-1|TRBJ2-7
ASSQADRAYEQY
>14|TRBV4-1|TRBJ1-5
ASSQVFQGSNQPQH
>10|TRBV11-2|TRBJ1-1
ASSLDRAAAF
>16|TRBV27|TRBJ2-3
ASSPGTSGSTSTDTQY
>14|TRBV7-9|TRBJ2-1
ASSSTVVSSYNEQF
>13|TRBV5-1|TRBJ1-1
ASSLSPTGITEAF
>10|TRBV28|TRBJ2-7
ASNDRTYEQY